The 4 T cell receptor beta chains reported below all come from one sample, sequenced in a study of shared clonotypes between healthy human individuals. Using immunoSEQ multiplex PCR, the repertoire was profiled, and TCRdb retains in-frame clones only, with some absent. The sample yields a few million clones, approximately 94% seen once. Sequenced: naive CD4+ T cells sorted from blood. The sample's subset: CD45RA+ positively selected. These TCRs come from a man aged 18 to 29 in good health.

The J gene is TRBJ2-1, the V gene TRBV5-1, with D possibly being TRBD2 (6 bases). This CDR3 has 15 amino acids. V lost 0 bases, J lost 5 bases, and 12 bases lay in between. Germline V gene sequence: CDR1 SGHRS, CDR2 YFSETQ. The DNA of the CDR3 is TGCGCCAGCAGCTTGGGCGGGACGGCCGACAATGAGCAGTTCTTC. This encodes CASSLGGTADNEQFF. The full variable domain, its missing parts supplied by reference TRBV5-1 and TRBJ2-1, is KAGVTQTPRYLIKTRGQQVTLSCSPISGHRSVSWYQQTPGQGLQFLFEYFSETQRNKGNFPGRFSGRQFSNSRSEMNVSTLELGDSALYLCASSLGGTADNEQFFGPGTRLTVL.

This chain connects TRBV7-9 to TRBJ2-7; TRBD1 or TRBD2 may be the D gene (5 bases each). V was cut by 5 bases and J by 4 bases, with 18 bases left in between. CDR1 SEHNR and CDR2 FQNEAQ come from the germline V gene (reference sequence). The CDR3 consists of 15 residues. CDR3 nucleotides: TGTGCCAGCAGCCTTGGGGGAGCGTACCATTACGAGCAGTACTTC. It translates to CASSLGGAYHYEQYF.

The V and J genes are TRBV4-2 and TRBJ2-7; D is uncertain. Trimming shortened V by 0 bases and J by 3 bases, and 9 bases separated the two germline ends. The V gene's germline CDR1 is LGHNA and CDR2 YNFKEQ. The CDR3 is 14 residues long. CDR3 in amino acids: CASSQDGLDYEQYF. CDR3 bases: TGTGCCAGCAGCCAAGATGGATTGGACTACGAGCAGTACTTC.

The rearrangement joins TRBV7-2 to TRBJ2-2; 9 positions agree with TRBD1. Germline loops: CDR1 SGHTA, CDR2 FQGNSA. After removal of 2 bases from V and 7 bases from J, the junction contained 11 bases not matched to a gene. The CDR3 is made up of 17 amino acids. The CDR3 nucleotides are TGTGCCAGCAGCTTAAGGGCAGGGACAGGGTCTATCGGGGAGCTGTTTTTT. Translation: CASSLRAGTGSIGELFF.